Sequencing of this T cell receptor (beta chain) was carried out in a study of T cell repertoires in cytomegalovirus infection. Across the study: Matching HLA type, along with CMV infection, was indicated by public TCR beta signatures.

This clonotype was counted many times. Its antigen is unidentified. One entry per CDR3 protein results from TCRdb running MiXCR on the reads. The data hold about 130,000 distinct CDR3 sequences, with 7.5% to 9% observed a single time. V lost 8 bases to trimming and J lost 0 bases, with 8 bases between them. Germline V gene lookup returns CDR1 SNHLY and CDR2 FYNNEI. The CDR3 contains 12 residues. Study-wide points: HLA-C-restricted CMV-specific TCR beta clonotypes prevailed in the ex vivo response. Of the TCR beta families, the public ones yielded a cumulative frequency that identified carriers of CMV plus the relevant HLA.

This chain connects TRBV2 to TRBJ2-7; no firm D call. Sample: PBMCs. This sequence originates from a human donor in good health (CMV status not recorded). Some clones in this sample may be carry-over from other donors' samples. For the CDR3, the DNA is TGTGCCAGCGGATTTACCTCCTACGAGCAGTACTTC. Protein sequence: CASGFTSYEQYF.